This T cell receptor beta chain derives from a study of blood T cells in healthy people across ages. The CDR3 is 15 residues long. Per germline, CDR1 KGHDR and CDR2 SFDVKD. Trimming removed 4 bases at V and 0 bases at J, with 9 bases between. The authors ran a second PCR of about 7 to 11 cycles using a sample-barcoded 5' primer and a J-beta primer mix. TCRdb independently ran MiXCR on the 5' RACE reads; one entry per CDR3 protein. This sample has approximately 900,000 distinct CDR3 sequences, with 29% found just once. The data were also submitted as part of a second study, on T cells of mothers and their children.

This clonotype was sampled from a woman aged 40 to 50 in good health. The V gene is TRBV24-1, the J gene TRBJ1-5; D unclear. The sample comprised blood. CDR3 in DNA: TGTGCCACCAGTGACCCCAGGAATAGCAATCAGCCCCAGCATTTT. This translates into CATSDPRNSNQPQHF.